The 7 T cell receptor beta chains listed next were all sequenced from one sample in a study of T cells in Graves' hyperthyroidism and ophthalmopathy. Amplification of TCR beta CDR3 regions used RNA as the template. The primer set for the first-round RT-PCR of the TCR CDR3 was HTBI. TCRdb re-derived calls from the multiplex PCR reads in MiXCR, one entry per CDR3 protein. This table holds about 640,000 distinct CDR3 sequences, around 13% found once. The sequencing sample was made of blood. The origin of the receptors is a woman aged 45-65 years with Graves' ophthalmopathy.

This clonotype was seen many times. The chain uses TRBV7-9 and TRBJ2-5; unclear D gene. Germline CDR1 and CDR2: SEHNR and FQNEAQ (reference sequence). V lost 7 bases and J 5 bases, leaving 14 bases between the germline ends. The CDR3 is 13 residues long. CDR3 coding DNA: TGTGCCAGCACCGGTGGCATAGAGGAGACCCAGTACTTC. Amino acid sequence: CASTGGIEETQYF.

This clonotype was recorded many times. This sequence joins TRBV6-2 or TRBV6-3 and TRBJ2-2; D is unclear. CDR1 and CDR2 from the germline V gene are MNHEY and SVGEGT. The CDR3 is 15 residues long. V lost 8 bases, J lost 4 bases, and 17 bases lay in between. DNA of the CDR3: TGTGCCAGCTCCATAAGTAGTCCTTCCACCGGGGAGCTGTTTTTT. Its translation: CASSISSPSTGELFF.

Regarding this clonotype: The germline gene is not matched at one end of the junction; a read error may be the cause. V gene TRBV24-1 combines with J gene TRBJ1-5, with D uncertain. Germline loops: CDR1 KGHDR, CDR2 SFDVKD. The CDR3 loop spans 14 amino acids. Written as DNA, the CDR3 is TGTGCCACCACACAGATTTATAGCAGTCAGCCCCAGCATTTT. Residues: CATTQIYSSQPQHF.

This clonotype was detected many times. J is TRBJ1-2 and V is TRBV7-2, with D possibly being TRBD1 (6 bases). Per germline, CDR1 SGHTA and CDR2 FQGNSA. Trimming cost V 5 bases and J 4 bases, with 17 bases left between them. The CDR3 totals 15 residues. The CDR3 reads CASSPAPGAGYGYTF. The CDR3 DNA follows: TGTGCCAGCAGCCCCGCGCCAGGGGCGGGCTATGGCTACACCTTC.

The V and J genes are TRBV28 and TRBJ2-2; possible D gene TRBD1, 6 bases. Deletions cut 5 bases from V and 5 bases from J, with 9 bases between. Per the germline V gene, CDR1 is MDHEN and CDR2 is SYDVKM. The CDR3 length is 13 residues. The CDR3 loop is CASSNTGTGELFF. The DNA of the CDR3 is TGTGCCAGCAGTAACACAGGGACCGGGGAGCTGTTTTTT.

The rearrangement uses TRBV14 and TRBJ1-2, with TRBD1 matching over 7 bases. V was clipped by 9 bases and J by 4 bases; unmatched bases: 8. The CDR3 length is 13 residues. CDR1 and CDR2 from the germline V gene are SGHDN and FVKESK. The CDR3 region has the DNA TGTGCCAGTGGGCTGGCAGGGGGCTATGGCTACACCTTC. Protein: CASGLAGGYGYTF.

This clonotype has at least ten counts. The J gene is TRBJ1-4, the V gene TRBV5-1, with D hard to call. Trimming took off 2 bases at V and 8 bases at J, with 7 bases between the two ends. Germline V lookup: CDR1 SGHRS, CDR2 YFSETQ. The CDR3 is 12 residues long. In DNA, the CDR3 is TGCGCCAGCAGCTTTGAAGGGGAAAAACTGTTTTTT. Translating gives CASSFEGEKLFF.